This TCR beta chain was identified during a study of cytomegalovirus exposure and HLA in healthy donors. The CDR3 consists of 19 residues. Germline V gene sequence: CDR1 LNHDA, CDR2 SQIVND (reference sequence). V dropped 5 bases and J dropped 0; count of bases not matched to a gene: 13. 60 Vbeta and 13 Jbeta primers were used in PCR. Produced via immunoSEQ multiplex PCR; TCRdb's table is partial and in-frame only. The table lists approximately 200,000 clones, about four fifths of them singletons. For this clone: Antigen specificity is unknown.

Study conclusions and caveats: Some public TCRs appeared in many individuals, while most sequences were rare. Some V segments (TRBV6-2 and TRBV6-3 among them) were excluded as indistinguishable. Researchers counted over 150 TCR beta chains as cytomegalovirus-associated.

Sequencing was done on a sample of PBMCs. The TCR comes from a man aged 30 to 45 in good health and CMV-seropositive. The genes are TRBV19 and TRBJ1-5, with 10 bases matching TRBD1. The CDR3, as DNA: TGTGCCAGTAGTTTGGATCCGGGACAGGGGACGGATAGCAATCAGCCCCAGCATTTT. Amino acids: CASSLDPGQGTDSNQPQHF.